This passage covers 3 T cell receptor beta chains from one sample sequenced in a study of PD-1 blockade in classical Hodgkin lymphoma (dated by TCRdb to the early 2020s). Library method: the immunoSEQ multiplex PCR assay. The table comes from immuneACCESS by way of TCRdb, which keeps in-frame sequences with V and J called. Part of the clones is missing from these tables; in studies checked, under half for an unresolved V gene and the rest for unknown reasons. Within this sample are under 30,000 clones, with about 85% of them counted one time only. Roughly 2.2% of the sample is in the top ten clones. What the time point label conveys for this sample: cycle 1 day 1 (C1D1), immediately before nivolumab initiation. Every trial patient had relapsed following autologous stem cell transplantation, and prior brentuximab vedotin exposure was what differed among cohorts A, B and C. A Miltenyi CD4+ T cell isolation kit was used for magnetic negative selection to purify CD4+ T cells from thawed PBMCs.

The sequences come from CD4+ T cells from blood, collected at baseline. The receptors stem from a human donor with classical Hodgkin lymphoma.

The chain links TRBV7-2 to TRBJ2-1; TRBD2 matches 15 bases. CDR1 and CDR2 (germline): SGHTA, FQGNSA. The CDR3 is made up of 17 amino acids. V lost 5 bases, J lost 7 bases, and 9 bases stayed unmatched. The CDR3 protein is CASSLRRTSGRGNEQFF. As DNA, the CDR3 is TGTGCCAGCAGCCTAAGAAGGACTAGCGGGAGGGGGAATGAGCAGTTCTTC.

This chain links TRBV2 with TRBJ1-4, with a weak D call TRBD1 (5 bases). The CDR3 loop spans 15 amino acids. Germline V gene lookup returns CDR1 SNHLY and CDR2 FYNNEI. Trimming took off 5 bases at V and 6 bases at J, with 16 bases between the two ends. The DNA of the CDR3 is TGTGCCAGCAGTACAAAAAGGGGTGAGGATGAAAAACTGTTTTTT. Amino acids: CASSTKRGEDEKLFF.

The chain combines TRBV5-1 with TRBJ1-2; D uncertain. CDR1 is SGHRS, CDR2 YFSETQ, per germline. This CDR3 is 15 amino acids long. Trimming left V 3 bases short and J 0 bases short, with 12 bases between. CDR3 sequence (DNA): TGCGCCAGCAGCTCCTCACAAGTGGCTAACTATGGCTACACCTTC. It codes for CASSSSQVANYGYTF.